These 11 T cell receptor beta chains originate from one sample sequenced in a study of T cells in Graves' hyperthyroidism and ophthalmopathy. Researchers amplified the TCR beta CDR3 regions from RNA transcripts. First-round RT-PCR with HTBI primers amplified the TCR CDR3 region. TCRdb re-called the multiplex PCR reads with MiXCR, one entry per CDR3 protein. This sample has about 600,000 distinct CDR3 sequences, with about 14% found just once. Sequenced sample: blood. The receptors derive from a woman aged 45-65 years with Graves' ophthalmopathy.

This clonotype was detected ten times or more. The chain employs TRBV12-3 or TRBV12-4 and TRBJ2-7; 12 nucleotides match TRBD1. The CDR3 runs 14 residues. Trimming at V came to 2 bases and at J to 6 bases, leaving 2 bases not matched to a gene. The CDR3: CASSLKGQGAEQYF. The CDR3 nucleotides are TGTGCCAGCAGTTTAAAGGGACAGGGGGCCGAGCAGTACTTC.

This clonotype was recorded a few times. The chain links TRBV29-1 to TRBJ2-7; 10 nucleotides align to TRBD2. Germline lookup yields CDR1 SQVTM and CDR2 ANQGSEA. The CDR3 runs to 14 residues. V was pared by 4 bases and J by 3 bases, with 6 bases of the junction left unmatched. The DNA for the CDR3 is TGCAGCGTTGCAGGTAGCGGGAGGAACTACGAGCAGTACTTC. As protein: CSVAGSGRNYEQYF.

The CDR3 DNA reads as TGTGCCAGCAGTTACTATCTCGGGGATGAGCAGTTCTTC. This encodes CASSYYLGDEQFF. This chain joins TRBV6-5 and TRBJ2-1; TRBD2 might be the D (5 bases). Germline V lookup: CDR1 MNHEY, CDR2 SVGAGI. This CDR3 is built from 13 residues. V gave up 1 base and J gave up 8 bases, with 9 bases separating them.

The V call is TRBV3-1, the J call TRBJ1-3; 9 nucleotides agree with TRBD1. The germline V gene encodes CDR1 LGHDT and CDR2 YNNKEL (reference sequence). V trimming: 3 bases; J trimming: 5 bases; junction bases outside the gene matches: 11. This CDR3 comprises 17 residues. The CDR3 loop reads CASSHDTGTGYRNTIYF. The CDR3 DNA sequence: TGTGCCAGCAGCCACGACACCGGGACAGGGTATCGAAACACCATATATTTT. The whole variable domain, filled in from reference TRBV3-1 and TRBJ1-3, reads DTAVSQTPKYLVTQMGNDKSIKCEQNLGHDTMYWYKQDSKKFLKIMFSYNNKELIINETVPNRFSPKSPDKAHLNLHINSLELGDSAVYFCASSHDTGTGYRNTIYFGEGSWLTVV.

The V gene is TRBV20-1, the J gene TRBJ2-7; D is undetermined. V was shortened by 5 bases and J by 2 bases, with 13 bases between the two germline ends. The CDR3 totals 13 residues. CDR1 is DFQATT, CDR2 SNEGSKA, per germline (reference sequence). This CDR3 is CSAFPPRTYEQYF. For the CDR3, the DNA is TGCAGTGCTTTCCCTCCAAGAACCTACGAGCAGTACTTC.

This clonotype appeared many times. This chain connects TRBV6-2 or TRBV6-3 to TRBJ2-1; D is uncertain. This CDR3 has 15 residues. Germline V CDR1 and CDR2: MNHEY, SVGEGT. Trimming left V 3 bases short and J 0 bases short, with 9 bases between. Here the CDR3 DNA reads TGTGCCAGCAGTTATCGAATGAGCTCCTACAATGAGCAGTTCTTC. It is translated as CASSYRMSSYNEQFF.

DNA of the CDR3: TGTGCCAGCAGCAACAGGGGAGAGGGTACTTTGGGCCCTAACTATGGCTACACCTTC. Residues: CASSNRGEGTLGPNYGYTF. The chain has TRBV5-8 and TRBJ1-2; 7 positions match TRBD1. CDR3 size: 19 residues. Germline values: CDR1 SGHTS, CDR2 YDEGEE. Losses at the gene ends were 4 bases for V and 0 bases for J; bases not matched to a gene: 18.

This clonotype was seen many times. The V and J genes are TRBV28 and TRBJ1-1; maybe TRBD1 (6 bases). Trimming took 3 bases from V and 11 from J, leaving 13 bases between them. This CDR3 region has 12 residues. Germline CDR1 reads MDHEN; CDR2 reads SYDVKM. CDR3 sequence reads: CASSFSGGIAFF. CDR3 in DNA: TGTGCCAGCAGTTTTAGTGGGGGCATCGCTTTCTTT.

V usage is TRBV12-3 or TRBV12-4 and J usage is TRBJ2-2; a weak D match, TRBD1 (5 bases). Trimming pared 4 bases from V and 5 bases from J, leaving 8 bases between. CDR3 size: 13 residues. The CDR3 nucleotides read TGTGCCAGCAGTTCCAGGGTTACCGGGGAGCTGTTTTTT. Protein: CASSSRVTGELFF.

Points on this clonotype: A read error may be the cause here, since a much bigger clone is one base away. V gene TRBV29-1 combines with J gene TRBJ1-2, with D unclear. V was clipped by 4 bases and J by 4 bases, with 13 bases between them. The length of the CDR3 is 13 residues. Germline CDR1 is SQVTM and CDR2 is ANQGSEA. CDR3 in DNA: TGCAGCGTTGGGCCGGTAGTTAGCTATGGCTACACCTTC. Encoded protein: CSVGPVVSYGYTF.

A remark on this clonotype: Sequence at one end of the junction differs from germline and may be a read error. The rearrangement uses TRBV28 and TRBJ1-2; 7 bases are a match to TRBD1. This CDR3 comprises 14 residues. Germline CDR1 is MDHEN and CDR2 is SYDVKM. The CDR3 is CASSTTDRVYAYTF. The CDR3 coding sequence is TGTGCCAGCAGCACCACCGACAGGGTTTATGCCTACACCTTC.